The clone carrying this T cell receptor (beta chain) has at least ten counts. At the time of active disease, bone marrow was collected from every patient. This CDR3 region has 11 residues. CDR1 is ENHRY, CDR2 SYGVKD, per germline. Trimming removed 6 bases at V and 6 bases at J, with 9 bases between. The data derive from a study of read filtering for tumor transcriptome and immune sequencing. Study context: Eight or nine patients were R-ISS I, around 15 were R-ISS II, 7 were R-ISS III.

This library used roughly 400 ng RNA and molecular barcoded adaptors spanning alpha/delta and beta/gamma chains. TCRdb processed the reads anew with MiXCR; each CDR3 protein has one entry. The sample lists 45,000 to 50,000 distinct CDR3 sequences; less than 15% were seen once. This clonotype was sampled from a donor aged 40 or older with multiple myeloma. The V call is TRBV10-3, the J call TRBJ2-7; D is perhaps TRBD2 (5 bases). The sample comprised a population of CD138-negative cells sorted from bone marrow. The CDR3 here is CAISVRGEQYF. CDR3 sequence (DNA): TGTGCCATCAGCGTCCGGGGCGAGCAGTACTTC.